This TCR beta chain was identified in a study of T cell responses to AZD1222 COVID-19 vaccine. This clone showed up just once. Its cognate antigen is unknown. Study-level results: Donors were mostly white British, more females; clonal diversity possibly underestimated. Repertoire collection took place solely once the T cell response had peaked.

Produced via immunoSEQ multiplex PCR; TCRdb's table is partial and in-frame only. This sample carries 57,000 or so clones, 81% of them seen once, and the ten largest clones take over 20%. Pooling covered second doses at about 4 or about 12 weeks. The TCR sequence derives from an adult who received the AZD1222 COVID-19 vaccine. The sample was peripheral blood, taken 28 days after the second AZD1222 dose.

The CDR3 spells CASSFSGGNNSPLHF. CDR3 sequence (DNA): TGTGCCAGCAGTTTTTCCGGTGGGAATAATTCACCCCTCCACTTT. This chain connects TRBV28 to TRBJ1-6, with no clear D. Trimming stripped 3 bases from V and 5 bases from J, with 11 bases between. This CDR3 is 15 amino acids long. Germline values: CDR1 MDHEN, CDR2 SYDVKM.